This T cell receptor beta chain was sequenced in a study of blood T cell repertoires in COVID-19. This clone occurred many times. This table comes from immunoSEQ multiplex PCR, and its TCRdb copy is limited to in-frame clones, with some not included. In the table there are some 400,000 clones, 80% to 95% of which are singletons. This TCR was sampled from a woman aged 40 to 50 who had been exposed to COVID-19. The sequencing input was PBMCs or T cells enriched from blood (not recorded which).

The chain's CDR3 is CASSLNSLNSPLHF. For the CDR3, the DNA is TGTGCCAGCAGCTTAAACAGTCTCAATTCACCCCTCCACTTT. This chain connects TRBV7-9 to TRBJ1-6; D is uncertain. Between the trimmed V and J ends, which lost 2 bases and 7 bases, there was a span of 9 bases. The CDR3 runs 14 residues. Germline values: CDR1 SEHNR, CDR2 FQNEAQ (reference sequence).